This T cell receptor (beta chain) was sequenced in a study of T cell responses to AZD1222 COVID-19 vaccine. The V gene's germline CDR1 is KGHSH and CDR2 LQKENI. The CDR3 runs 14 residues. V lost 3 bases, J lost 2 bases, and 11 bases lay in between. Libraries were prepared by immunoSEQ multiplex PCR; TCRdb keeps only in-frame clonotypes and omits some of them. The data show approximately 170,000 clones, with 90% to 95% seen just once and 3% to 5% held by the top ten. The chain recombines TRBV18 with TRBJ2-7, with unresolved D. The source was peripheral blood, collected on day 0 of AZD1222 vaccination. The sequence was collected from an adult in good health. DNA for the CDR3: TGTGCCAGCTCACCCCCGAGCAGCACCTACGAGCAGTACTTC. Protein product: CASSPPSSTYEQYF.